Shown below are 19 T cell receptor beta chains from a single sample sequenced in a study of spatial heterogeneity in lung cancer. Time point reported: sample taken at primary tumor resection. Researchers sequenced whole RNA taken from tumor, nontumor lung or frozen PBMC without sorting. TCRdb independently ran MiXCR on the 5' RACE reads; one entry per CDR3 protein. The table has some 39,000 distinct CDR3 sequences, 6% to 7.5% seen once. The sample here was PBMCs, taken at surgery. The source of these receptors is a female donor with early-stage non-small cell lung cancer.

This clonotype was observed many times. The V call is TRBV7-9, the J call TRBJ2-5; TRBD2 matches 8 bases. The V gene's germline CDR1 is SEHNR and CDR2 FQNEAQ (reference sequence). V lost 3 bases to trimming and J lost 3 bases; unmatched junction nucleotides: 9. The CDR3 is 16 amino acids. CDR3 in amino acids: CASSFGVGAGEETQYF. The DNA for the CDR3 is TGTGCCAGCAGCTTTGGGGTAGGAGCGGGGGAAGAGACCCAGTACTTC.

In this sample, this clonotype turned up many times. CDR3 DNA: TGTGCCAGCAAAACCGGGACTCTCCAAAACATTCAGTACTTC. It is translated as CASKTGTLQNIQYF. V and J are TRBV6-5 and TRBJ2-4; possible D gene TRBD2, 6 bases. This CDR3 is 14 amino acids long. Germline-derived CDR1 and CDR2 are MNHEY and SVGAGI. V dropped 7 bases and J dropped 5 bases, with 15 bases sitting between them.

This clonotype was picked up a small number of times. The genes are TRBV12-3 or TRBV12-4 and TRBJ2-2, with D possibly being TRBD1 (6 bases). Trimming took 6 bases from V and 1 from J, leaving 9 bases between them. The CDR3 contains 14 residues. In nucleotides, the CDR3 is TGTGCCAGCAGGCAAGGGGGGAACACCGGGGAGCTGTTTTTT. Residues: CASRQGGNTGELFF.

The chain combines TRBV6-1 with TRBJ2-6, with 7 nucleotides matching TRBD2. The CDR3 runs 15 residues. The junction had 3 bases not matched to a gene; V was cut back by 5 bases and J by 2 bases. Germline assignment: CDR1 MNHNS and CDR2 SASEGT. The chain's CDR3 is CASSNGGTGANVLTF. For the CDR3, the DNA is TGTGCCAGCAGTAACGGGGGGACTGGGGCCAACGTCCTGACTTTC.

This clonotype was counted a few times. The chain has TRBV7-7 and TRBJ2-3, with D unresolved. The germline V gene has CDR1 SSHAT and CDR2 FNYEAQ (reference sequence). This CDR3 region has 12 residues. Trimming took 5 bases from V and 5 from J, leaving 8 bases between them. In DNA form, the CDR3 reads TGTGCCAGCAGCCGAGGACGAGATACGCAGTATTTT. Translated, it gives CASSRGRDTQYF.

This clonotype was detected a few times. The V call is TRBV7-2, the J call TRBJ2-5; 9 nucleotides agree with TRBD2. Germline CDR1 reads SGHTA; CDR2 reads FQGNSA. The trim removed 1 base at V and 1 base at J, leaving 7 bases unmatched. The CDR3 is made up of 17 amino acids. The CDR3 spells CASSLVPAGGLQETQYF. CDR3 DNA: TGTGCCAGCAGCTTAGTCCCAGCGGGGGGCCTCCAAGAGACCCAGTACTTC.

There are a few counts of this clonotype. The rearrangement links TRBV5-1 to TRBJ2-7; 8 bases align to TRBD1. V gave up 5 bases and J gave up 5 bases; unmatched junction bases: 9. Germline V gene lookup returns CDR1 SGHRS and CDR2 YFSETQ. This CDR3 contains 14 residues. CDR3 coding DNA: TGCGCCAGCAGTTGGGGGACAGGAGGGAACGAGCAGTACTTC. This gives the protein CASSWGTGGNEQYF.

In this sample, this clonotype turned up many times. The CDR3 is CASSPGRAYDTQYF. In nucleotides, the CDR3 is TGCGCCAGCAGCCCCGGTCGTGCGTACGATACGCAGTATTTT. The chain recombines TRBV5-1 with TRBJ2-3, with D unclear. V was clipped by 4 bases and J by 6 bases, with 15 bases between them. Looked up from germline, CDR1 is SGHRS and CDR2 is YFSETQ. The CDR3 covers 14 residues.

The genes are TRBV7-3 and TRBJ1-1; weak D call: TRBD1 (5 bases). Per the germline V gene, CDR1 is SGHTA and CDR2 is FQGTGA. V lost 2 bases and J 0 bases, leaving 13 bases between the germline ends. This CDR3 spans 16 amino acids. The CDR3 region is CASSLYAGRMNTEAFF. The CDR3 coding sequence is TGTGCCAGCAGCTTATACGCAGGGAGGATGAACACTGAAGCTTTCTTT.

In this sample, this clonotype turned up many times. The chain has TRBV4-3 and TRBJ2-5; D remains ambiguous. Between the trimmed V and J ends, which lost 1 base and 3 bases, there was a span of 9 bases. The CDR3 spans 14 residues. Germline CDR1 reads LGHNA; CDR2 reads YSLEER. The CDR3 region is CASSQAWVEETQYF. In DNA form, the CDR3 reads TGCGCCAGCAGCCAAGCATGGGTAGAAGAGACCCAGTACTTC.

This clonotype was detected ten times or more. The V gene is TRBV6-1, the J gene TRBJ2-5; D remains unclear. CDR3 size: 14 residues. From germline, CDR1 is MNHNS and CDR2 SASEGT. Trimming stripped 4 bases from V and 1 base from J, with 10 bases between. DNA for the CDR3: TGTGCCAGCAGTGTCGTTTGGGGCCAAGAGACCCAGTACTTC. This codes for CASSVVWGQETQYF.

The table lists this clonotype with many counts. The chain links TRBV20-1 to TRBJ1-2, with TRBD1 identical over 11 bases. Germline lookup yields CDR1 DFQATT and CDR2 SNEGSKA (reference sequence). The CDR3 is 15 residues long. V trimming: 6 bases; J trimming: 4 bases; junction bases outside the gene matches: 10. CDR3 in DNA: TGCAGTGCAGGGACAGGGGGAGATTTCGGCTATGGCTACACCTTC. Its protein product is CSAGTGGDFGYGYTF.

This clonotype was picked up a small number of times. V is TRBV5-1 and J is TRBJ1-1, with TRBD1 matching 12 bases. The CDR3 is 16 amino acids. Trimming cost V 6 bases and J 4 bases; bases outside gene matches: 10. In germline, CDR1 is SGHRS, CDR2 YFSETQ. The CDR3 DNA follows: TGCGCCAGCAATTTGGGACAGGGGGCCGCTGGCACTGAAGCTTTCTTT. It is translated as CASNLGQGAAGTEAFF.

The V call is TRBV3-1, the J call TRBJ2-3; the D call may be TRBD1 or TRBD2 (5 bases each). CDR3 length equals 11 residues. V lost 10 bases and J lost 3, with 8 bases in between. Looked up from germline, CDR1 is LGHDT and CDR2 is YNNKEL (reference sequence). CDR3 in DNA: TGTGCCACAGGGAGAACAGATACGCAGTATTTT. This gives the protein CATGRTDTQYF.

This clonotype was observed many times. The rearrangement links TRBV28 to TRBJ1-6; a possible D gene is TRBD1 (6 bases). The germline V and J ends were trimmed by 2 bases and 9 bases, with 11 bases remaining between them. This CDR3 comprises 14 residues. CDR1 MDHEN and CDR2 SYDVKM come from the germline V gene. For the CDR3, the DNA is TGTGCCAGCAGTTTAACAGGGAAGGGTTCACCCCTCCACTTT. Its protein is CASSLTGKGSPLHF.

On this clonotype: This may be a read error, as it is one base from a much larger clone. The V and J genes are TRBV9 and TRBJ2-3; TRBD2 is a possible D gene (6 bases). V was shortened by 7 bases and J by 4 bases, with 13 bases between the two germline ends. This CDR3 has 13 amino acids. CDR1 is SGDLS and CDR2 is YYNGEE in the germline V gene. CDR3 bases: TGTGCCAGCTCCGGGAGCAGCTCAGATACGCAGTATTTT. The encoded protein is CASSGSSSDTQYF.

This clonotype was seen at least ten times. The chain has TRBV24-1 and TRBJ1-1; D possibly corresponds to TRBD1 (5 bases). Germline CDR1 reads KGHDR; CDR2 reads SFDVKD. The CDR3 runs to 13 residues. Deletions cut 1 base from V and 10 bases from J, with 12 bases between. The CDR3 sequence: CATSDLTGDGAFF. The CDR3 region has the DNA TGTGCCACCAGTGATTTAACCGGGGACGGAGCTTTCTTT.

The J gene is TRBJ1-1, the V gene TRBV12-3 or TRBV12-4; D is uncertain. The CDR3 consists of 14 residues. Trimming removed 2 bases from V and 1 base from J, with 8 bases in between. In DNA, the CDR3 is TGTGCCAGCAGTTTAAGGGCTACGAACACTGAAGCTTTCTTT. It specifies CASSLRATNTEAFF.

This clonotype was seen a few times. The chain uses TRBV5-6 and TRBJ1-2; D gene unclear. CDR3 length equals 14 residues. V was pared by 2 bases and J by 5 bases, with 13 bases between. Looked up from germline, CDR1 is SGHDT and CDR2 is YYEEEE. CDR3 sequence reads: CASSFELLKYGYTF. The CDR3 DNA follows: TGTGCCAGCAGCTTCGAACTTCTGAAGTATGGCTACACCTTC.